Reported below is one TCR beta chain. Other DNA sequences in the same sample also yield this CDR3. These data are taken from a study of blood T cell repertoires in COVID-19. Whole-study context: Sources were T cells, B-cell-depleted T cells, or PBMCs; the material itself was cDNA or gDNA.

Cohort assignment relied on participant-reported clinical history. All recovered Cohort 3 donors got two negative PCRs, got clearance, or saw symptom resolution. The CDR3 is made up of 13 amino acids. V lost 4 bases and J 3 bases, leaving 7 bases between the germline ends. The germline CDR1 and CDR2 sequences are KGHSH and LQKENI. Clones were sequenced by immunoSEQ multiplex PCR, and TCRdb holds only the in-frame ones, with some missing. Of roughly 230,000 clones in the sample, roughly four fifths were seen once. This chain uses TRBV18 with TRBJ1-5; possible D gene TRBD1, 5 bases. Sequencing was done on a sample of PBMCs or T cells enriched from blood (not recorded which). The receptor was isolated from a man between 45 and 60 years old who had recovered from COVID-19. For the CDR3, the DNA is TGTGCCAGCTCACAGGGGTCCAATCAGCCCCAGCATTTT. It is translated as CASSQGSNQPQHF.